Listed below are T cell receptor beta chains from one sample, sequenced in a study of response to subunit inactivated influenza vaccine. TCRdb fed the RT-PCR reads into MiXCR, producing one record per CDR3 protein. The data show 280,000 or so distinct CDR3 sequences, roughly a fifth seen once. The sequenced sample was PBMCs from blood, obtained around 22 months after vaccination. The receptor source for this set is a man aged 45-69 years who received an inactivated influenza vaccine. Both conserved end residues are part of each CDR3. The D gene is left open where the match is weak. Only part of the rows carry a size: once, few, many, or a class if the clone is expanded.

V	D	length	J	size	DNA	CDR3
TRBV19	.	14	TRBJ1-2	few	TGTGCCAGTAGTACCCAACGACGAACTGGGGGCTACACCTTC	CASSTQRRTGGYTF
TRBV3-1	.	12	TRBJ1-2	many	TGTGCCAGCAGCCAAGATCTGGGCGGCTACACCTTC	CASSQDLGGYTF
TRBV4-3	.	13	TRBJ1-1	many	TGCGCCAGCAGCCAAGGAGGGATCACTGAAGCTTTCTTT	CASSQGGITEAFF
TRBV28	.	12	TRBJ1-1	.	TGTGCCAGCAGTGTTCTACAGACTGAAGCTTTCTTT	CASSVLQTEAFF
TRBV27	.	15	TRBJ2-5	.	TGTGCCAGCAGTTCTGGACTCACCCAACGGGAGACCCAGTACTTC	CASSSGLTQRETQYF
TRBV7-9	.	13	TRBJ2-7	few	TGTGCCAGCAGACCTGACAACTCCTACGAGCAGTACTTC	CASRPDNSYEQYF
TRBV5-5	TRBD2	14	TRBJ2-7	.	TGTGCCAGCAGCTTGGAACTAGCGGGATACGAGCAGTACTTC	CASSLELAGYEQYF
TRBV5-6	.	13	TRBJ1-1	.	TGTGCCAGGAGCCCCCGGAGGATCACTGAAGCTTTCTTT	CARSPRRITEAFF
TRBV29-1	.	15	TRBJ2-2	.	TGCAGCGTGGGGAGATCCGGGTCGAACACCGGGGAGCTGTTTTTT	CSVGRSGSNTGELFF
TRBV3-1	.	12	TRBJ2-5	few	TGTGCCAGCAGCCACACTGGGGGGACCCAGTACTTC	CASSHTGGTQYF
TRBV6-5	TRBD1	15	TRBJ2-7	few	TGTGCCAGCAGTTCCGGGACAGGGAGCTCCTACGAGCAGTACTTC	CASSSGTGSSYEQYF
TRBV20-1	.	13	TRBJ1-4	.	TGCAGTGCCCGCCGGGACTCGAGTGAAAAACTGTTTTTT	CSARRDSSEKLFF
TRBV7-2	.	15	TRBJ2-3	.	TGTGCCAGCAGCTTAATCTTACTTAGCACAGATACGCAGTATTTT	CASSLILLSTDTQYF
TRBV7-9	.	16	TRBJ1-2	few	TGTGCCAGCAGCTTAGGTCCTGACAGAGCTAACTATGGCTACACCTTC	CASSLGPDRANYGYTF
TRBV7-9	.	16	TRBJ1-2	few	TGTGCCAGCAGCTTCACCCAGGGAGTTCTCAGCTATGGCTACACCTTC	CASSFTQGVLSYGYTF